This TCR beta chain was identified during a study of tumor-infiltrating lymphocytes in primary liver carcinoma. Study-wide context: Staging placed the tumors at T1-T3 N0M0, and they measured roughly 4 to 10 cm across. Samples returned roughly 3.65 to 7.13 million productive TCRbeta reads each. Read depth did not differ significantly between tissue types.

Study results and limitations: The study found tumor-adjacent and tumor-blood pairs overlapped less than tumor region pairs.

Concerning this clonotype itself: The antigen is unknown. One base away lies a much larger clone, so this may be a sequencing read error.

Germline DNA was also extracted, with blood RNA taken from unsorted whole blood. Using a constant-region primer together with ProtoScript II reverse transcriptase, TCR beta cDNA was made from 500 ng of total RNA. For TCR beta, libraries were produced by three nested multiplex PCR rounds using slightly modified ARM-PCR. Investigators reported that the first two PCR rounds, at 10 cycles each, used TRBV1-TRBV30 forward primers with a C-beta reverse primer. TCRdb re-derived calls from the multiplex PCR reads in MiXCR, one entry per CDR3 protein. Of 300,000 to 350,000 distinct CDR3 sequences listed, roughly two thirds were seen once; the top ten hold 6.5%. Germline CDR1 is PRHDT and CDR2 is FYEKMQ (reference sequence). This CDR3 comprises 12 residues.

Specimen: peripheral blood. The rearrangement joins TRBV13 to TRBJ2-2; D gene ambiguous. The receptor was derived from a man aged 40-49 years with primary liver carcinoma and hepatitis B virus infection. The CDR3 is CVSSLRAGELFF. The CDR3 nucleotides are TGTGTCAGCAGCTTACGGGCCGGGGAGCTGTTTTTT.